The present entry profiles one TCR beta chain with its context. Its antigen is still unknown. These data belong to a study of shared clonotypes between healthy human individuals. Study-wide results and caveats: The donor pool, a small one, limited the genetic and exposure-history diversity represented.

At the deep level, the assay was run. About 28,000 T cell genomes, or around 300 ng DNA, went into replicate PCRs of unsorted PBMC. Bulk PBMC genomic DNA spanned ten immunoSEQ deep plates. Clones were read by immunoSEQ multiplex PCR, and TCRdb kept only the in-frame ones, dropping some. Counted here are approximately 470,000 clones, around 73% occurring once; the ten biggest clones make up around 11%. V dropped 3 bases and J dropped 11 bases, with 12 bases sitting between them. This CDR3 comprises 12 residues. The V gene's germline CDR1 is SGHTA and CDR2 FQGNSA. The sequenced sample was PBMCs. This TCR was sampled from a woman aged 35 to 49 in good health. Some clones in this sample may be carry-over from other donors' samples. J is TRBJ2-3 and V is TRBV7-2; D might be TRBD2 (6 bases). The CDR3 region has the DNA TGTGCCAGCAGCTTTAAGGAGGGCAGGCAGTATTTT. It codes for CASSFKEGRQYF.